This TCR beta chain was sequenced for a study of shared clonotypes between healthy human individuals. About the research overall: Per donor, three plates held CD4 naive cells, three held CD4 memory, two held CD8 naive and one held CD8 memory.

The method was immunoSEQ multiplex PCR; TCRdb's version includes in-frame clones alone and lacks a portion of them. This sample has some 2,000,000 clones, with about 94% found just once. Of note for this clone: Its antigen is undetermined.

Broader study findings: A reduction in generation probabilities was seen for non-shared clonotypes relative to those shared by all four donors. Only blood was sampled, and tissue TCR repertoires likely differ from blood ones. Measured sharing among donors was expected to vary with sequencing depth.

The CDR3 sequence is 13 residues long. V lost 3 bases, J lost 2 bases, and 8 bases lay in between. From germline, CDR1 is MNHNS and CDR2 SASEGT. The sample taken for sequencing was naive CD4+ T cells sorted from blood. The subset is: CD45RA+ positively selected. This TCR was sampled from a man aged 18 to 30 in good health. This chain uses TRBV6-1 with TRBJ2-7; no firm D call. The CDR3: CASSEERAYEQYF. The CDR3 nucleotides are TGTGCCAGCAGTGAGGAAAGGGCCTACGAGCAGTACTTC.